The clone carrying this T cell receptor (beta chain) was observed a few times. What it binds is not known. This record belongs to a study of post-analysis software for immune sequencing data. In the study overall: As for disease course, relapsing-remitting, secondary progressive and progressive-relapsing multiple sclerosis were all included.

Incorporated into the TCR beta cDNA libraries were unique molecular identifiers, which served to reduce PCR and sequencing biases. Using its own MiXCR run on the PCR reads, TCRdb lists one record per CDR3 protein. This sample has about 540,000 distinct CDR3 sequences, with 34% found just once. Study-wide findings and caveats: Patients used about five TRBV segments, including TRBV5-6, TRBV5-1 and TRBV20-1, more often than controls. Same-batch preparations were strongly co-clustered by F measure.

The CDR3 runs to 14 residues. V dropped 8 bases and J dropped 7 bases, with 15 bases sitting between them. The chain is built from TRBV12-3 or TRBV12-4 and TRBJ1-6; D unclear. The source is a girl under 18 with multiple sclerosis. Input material: blood. The DNA for the CDR3 is TGTGCCAGCGTCCGGACCGCCCCAAATTCACCCCTCCACTTT. Translated, it gives CASVRTAPNSPLHF.